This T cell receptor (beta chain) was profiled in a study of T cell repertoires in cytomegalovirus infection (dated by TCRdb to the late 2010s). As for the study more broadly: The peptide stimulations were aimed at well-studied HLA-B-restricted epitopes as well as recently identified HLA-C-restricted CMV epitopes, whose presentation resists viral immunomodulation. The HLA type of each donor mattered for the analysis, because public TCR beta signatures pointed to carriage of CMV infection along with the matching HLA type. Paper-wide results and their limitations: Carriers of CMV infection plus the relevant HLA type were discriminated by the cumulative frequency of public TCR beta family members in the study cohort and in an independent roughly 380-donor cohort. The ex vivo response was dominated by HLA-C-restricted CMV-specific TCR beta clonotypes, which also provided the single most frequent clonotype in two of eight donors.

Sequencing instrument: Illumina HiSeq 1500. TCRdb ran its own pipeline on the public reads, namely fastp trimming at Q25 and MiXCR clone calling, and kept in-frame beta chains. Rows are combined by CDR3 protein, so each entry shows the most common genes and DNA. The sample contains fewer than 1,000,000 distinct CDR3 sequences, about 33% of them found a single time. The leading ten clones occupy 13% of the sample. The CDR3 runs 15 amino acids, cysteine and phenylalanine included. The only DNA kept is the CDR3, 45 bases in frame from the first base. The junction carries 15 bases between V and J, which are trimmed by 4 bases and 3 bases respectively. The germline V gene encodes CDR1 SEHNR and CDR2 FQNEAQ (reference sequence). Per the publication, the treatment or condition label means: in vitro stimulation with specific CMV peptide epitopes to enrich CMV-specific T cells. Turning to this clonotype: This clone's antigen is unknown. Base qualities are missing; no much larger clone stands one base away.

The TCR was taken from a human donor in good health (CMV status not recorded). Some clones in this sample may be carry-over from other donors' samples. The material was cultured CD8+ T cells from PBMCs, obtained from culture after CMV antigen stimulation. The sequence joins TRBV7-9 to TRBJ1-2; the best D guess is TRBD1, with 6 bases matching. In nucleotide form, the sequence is TGTGCCAGCAGCTCGTACAGGGTTTTTGACTATGGCTACACCTTC. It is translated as CASSSYRVFDYGYTF.